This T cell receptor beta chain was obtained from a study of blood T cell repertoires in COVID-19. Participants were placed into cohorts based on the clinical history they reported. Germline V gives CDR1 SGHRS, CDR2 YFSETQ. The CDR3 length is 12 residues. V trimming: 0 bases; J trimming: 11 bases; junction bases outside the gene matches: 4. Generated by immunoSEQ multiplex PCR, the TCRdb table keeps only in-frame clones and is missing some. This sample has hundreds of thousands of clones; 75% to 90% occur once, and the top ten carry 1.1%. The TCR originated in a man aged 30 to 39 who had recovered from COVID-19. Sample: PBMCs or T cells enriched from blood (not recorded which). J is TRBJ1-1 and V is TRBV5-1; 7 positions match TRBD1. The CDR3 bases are TGCGCCAGCAGCTTGGGACAGGGTTTGGCTTTCTTT. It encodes CASSLGQGLAFF.